This T cell receptor beta chain was captured in a study of early T cells in non-severe SARS-CoV-2 infection. CDR3 size: 14 residues. The V end lost 3 bases, the J end lost 0 bases, and 5 bases lay between the germline ends. CDR1 and CDR2 (germline): SGHTA, FQGTGA. From the 5' RACE reads, TCRdb called clonotypes with MiXCR, one entry per CDR3 protein. The table has roughly 80,000 distinct CDR3 sequences, over 9% seen once; the top ten hold about 5.3%. The sequence came from an adult who was a healthcare worker with PCR-confirmed SARS-CoV-2 infection or an uninfected control (not recorded which). The sequenced material came from whole blood. V usage is TRBV7-3 and J usage is TRBJ2-2, with D unclear. The CDR3 reads CASSFQANTGELFF. In nucleotides, the CDR3 is TGTGCCAGCAGCTTTCAAGCGAACACCGGGGAGCTGTTTTTT.